This T cell receptor (beta chain) derives from a study of Ad26.COV2.S vaccination and SARS-CoV-2 variants. Study observations and caveats: Placebo recipients and vaccine recipients were similar in non-spike TCR breadth.

The sample's treatment: 19 received Ad26.COV2.S at low or high dose, single or two shots; about five received placebo; per-sample allocation not given. Each sample was drawn 63 days after the first injection (of vaccine or placebo). The data were produced by immunoSEQ multiplex PCR, yet TCRdb's version contains in-frame clones alone and is incomplete. The sample includes 350,000 to 450,000 clones, roughly 91% seen only once; the top ten take approximately 3.6%. In the case of this clone: Its target is unknown.

The starting material was peripheral blood, obtained in a trial of Ad26.COV2.S vaccine versus placebo. This TCR was recovered from a person between 18 and 65 years old who received the Ad26.COV2.S COVID-19 vaccine or a placebo.

In DNA, the CDR3 is TGCGCCAGCAGCCAGTGGGACAGGGCTGATTCACCCCTCCACTTT. It is translated as CASSQWDRADSPLHF. The chain has TRBV4-1 and TRBJ1-6; 9 nucleotides agree with TRBD1. Germline V gene sequence: CDR1 MGHRA, CDR2 YSYEKL. Losses at the gene ends were 3 bases for V and 8 bases for J; bases not matched to a gene: 5. CDR3 size: 15 residues.